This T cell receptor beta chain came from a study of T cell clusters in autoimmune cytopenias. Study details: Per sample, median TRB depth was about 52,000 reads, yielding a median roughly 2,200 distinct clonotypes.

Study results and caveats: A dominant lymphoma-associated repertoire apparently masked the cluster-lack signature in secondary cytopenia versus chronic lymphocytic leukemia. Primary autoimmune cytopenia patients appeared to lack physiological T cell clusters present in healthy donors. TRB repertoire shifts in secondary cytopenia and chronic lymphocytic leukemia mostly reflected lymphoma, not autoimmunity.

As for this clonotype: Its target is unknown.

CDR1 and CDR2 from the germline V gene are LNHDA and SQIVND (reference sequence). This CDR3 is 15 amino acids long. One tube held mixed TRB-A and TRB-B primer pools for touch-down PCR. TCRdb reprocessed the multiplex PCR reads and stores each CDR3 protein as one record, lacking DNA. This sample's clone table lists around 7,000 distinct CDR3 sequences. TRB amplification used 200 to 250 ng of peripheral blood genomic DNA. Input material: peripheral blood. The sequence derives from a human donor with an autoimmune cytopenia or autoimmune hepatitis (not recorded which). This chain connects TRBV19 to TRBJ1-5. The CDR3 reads CASSISSSAAQPQHF.